This T cell receptor (beta chain) emerged from a study of T cells after posttransplantation cyclophosphamide. Cyclophosphamide on days +3 and +4 followed busulfan-fludarabine conditioning and a marrow graft. A single count supports this clone. Antigen specificity is unknown. The length of the CDR3 is 15 residues. Trimming cost V 5 bases and J 10 bases, with 22 bases left between them. CDR1 and CDR2 from the germline V gene are SGHRS and YFSETQ. Profiling relied on immunoSEQ multiplex PCR, and the TCRdb table lists in-frame clones only, not all of them. The sample records a few thousand clones, about two thirds being singletons. The study, taken as a whole, reports: Tissue-infiltrating T cells from skin or gut overlapped little with blood T cells.

This specimen was PBMCs, taken approximately five weeks after a stem cell transplant with posttransplant cyclophosphamide. The receptor's source is a male patient in his fifties who received an allogeneic stem cell transplant from a related donor and was CMV-positive. Some T cells may have come from the graft donor. The chain combines TRBV5-1 with TRBJ2-1, with a tentative D call TRBD2 (5 bases). The CDR3 DNA reads as TGCGCCAGCAGATGGCGGGTAGAGGCGAGGCTGGAGCAGTTCTTC. Translated: CASRWRVEARLEQFF. The whole variable domain, remainder taken from reference TRBV5-1 and TRBJ2-1, is KAGVTQTPRYLIKTRGQQVTLSCSPISGHRSVSWYQQTPGQGLQFLFEYFSETQRNKGNFPGRFSGRQFSNSRSEMNVSTLELGDSALYLCASRWRVEARLEQFFGPGTRLTVL.